This section outlines one T cell receptor beta chain sequence together with its context. The target antigen is unknown. The table came from immunoSEQ multiplex PCR; TCRdb's copy has only in-frame clones and leaves some out. The sample has 150,000 or so clones, about 85% seen once. The CDR3 has 12 amino acids. CDR1 and CDR2 (germline): SQVTM, ANQGSEA. V shed 4 bases and J shed 3 bases, with 7 bases lying between them. This record belongs to a study of T cell responses to AZD1222 COVID-19 vaccine. Study results and caveats: Breadth and depth of Spike-specific TCRs rose after two AZD1222 doses. Clonal diversity was possibly underestimated; the donors were predominantly white British and more often female. In the spike-specific TCR repertoire, nearly half reportedly target unmutated variant regions.

The source was peripheral blood, collected on day 0 of AZD1222 vaccination. This receptor was taken from an adult in good health. The genes are TRBV29-1 and TRBJ1-5; D is unresolved. The CDR3 nucleotides are TGCAGCGTTGGGCAGACCAATCAGCCCCAGCATTTT. Protein sequence: CSVGQTNQPQHF.